This T cell receptor (beta chain) was retrieved from a study of blood T cells in healthy people across ages. Findings of the study overall: Fewer expanded clones and more diversity marked long-lived versus aged donors.

For this clonotype: The antigen is not known.

Approximately 10 milliliters was the volume of peripheral blood drawn from each donor. A second PCR of roughly 7 to 11 cycles used a sample-barcoded 5' primer and a J-beta primer mix. TCRdb recomputed calls from the 5' RACE reads with MiXCR, one row per CDR3 protein. Here the sample spans about 1.4 million distinct CDR3 sequences, roughly 64% being singletons. Germline CDR1 and CDR2: LGHNA and YSLEER. This CDR3 spans 17 amino acids. This sequence was found in a man between 18 and 29 years old in good health. Source material: blood. The chain combines TRBV4-3 with TRBJ2-5; 15 bases are a match to TRBD2. The J call may be in error: the DNA end matches TRBJ2-7 better. CDR3 amino acids: CASSQQGLAGGEVEQYF. The CDR3, as DNA: TGCGCCAGCAGCCAGCAGGGACTAGCGGGGGGCGAAGTCGAGCAGTACTTC.